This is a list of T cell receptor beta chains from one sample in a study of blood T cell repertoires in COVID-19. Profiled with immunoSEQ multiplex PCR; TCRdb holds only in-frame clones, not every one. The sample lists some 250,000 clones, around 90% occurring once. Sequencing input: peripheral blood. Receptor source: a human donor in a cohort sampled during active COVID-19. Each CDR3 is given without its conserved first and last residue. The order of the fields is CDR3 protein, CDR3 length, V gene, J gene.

cdr3_aa: ASSPSTGNEKLF; cdr3_length: 12; v_call: TRBV7-9; j_call: TRBJ1-4
cdr3_aa: ASSPRLAGGKSYEQY; cdr3_length: 15; v_call: TRBV7-9; j_call: TRBJ2-7
cdr3_aa: ASSDAGGAYEQY; cdr3_length: 12; v_call: TRBV7-2; j_call: TRBJ2-7
cdr3_aa: ASSTINRVAGANVLT; cdr3_length: 15; v_call: TRBV19; j_call: TRBJ2-6
cdr3_aa: ASSDRGWTEAF; cdr3_length: 11; v_call: TRBV2; j_call: TRBJ1-1
cdr3_aa: ASSLRMTLDRGNYGYT; cdr3_length: 16; v_call: TRBV5-1; j_call: TRBJ1-2
cdr3_aa: ASSIDRGQGGKPQH; cdr3_length: 14; v_call: TRBV19; j_call: TRBJ1-5
cdr3_aa: AWSPGLNTEAF; cdr3_length: 11; v_call: TRBV30; j_call: TRBJ1-1
cdr3_aa: ASSTRDSTDPNSPLH; cdr3_length: 15; v_call: TRBV19; j_call: TRBJ1-6
cdr3_aa: ASSPPGQGRGGVGETQY; cdr3_length: 17; v_call: TRBV7-3; j_call: TRBJ2-5
cdr3_aa: ASSATSFAVNEQF; cdr3_length: 13; v_call: TRBV9; j_call: TRBJ2-1